The next 21 T cell receptor beta chains were all read from a single sample in a study of regulatory T cells in long-lasting Graves disease. To make TCR beta libraries, researchers used iRepertoire HTBI primers and Arm-PCR of CDR3 regions. In TCRdb, the multiplex PCR reads were re-called with MiXCR into one record per CDR3 protein. Of about 350,000 distinct CDR3 sequences in the sample, roughly 17% were seen once. Specified time point: newly diagnosed GD, antithyroid drugs for less than 3 months. PBMC RNA was the source of the TCR library. Separately, the same data were catalogued under a study of T cells in Graves' hyperthyroidism and ophthalmopathy.

The input for sequencing was peripheral blood mononuclear cells (PBMCs), taken at new diagnosis, from a patient treated with antithyroid drugs. All receptors derive from a woman aged 18-29 years with Graves disease.

This clonotype has at least ten counts. The rearrangement joins TRBV4-1 to TRBJ1-5; 7 bases agree with TRBD1. Trimming removed 6 bases from V and 4 bases from J; junction bases left unmatched: 9. The CDR3 extends over 15 amino acids. CDR1 MGHRA and CDR2 YSYEKL come from the germline V gene. The CDR3: CASRVSVTGNQPQHF. The CDR3 region has the DNA TGCGCCAGCAGAGTTAGTGTGACAGGGAATCAGCCCCAGCATTTT.

This clonotype has ten or more counts. The J gene is TRBJ1-1, the V gene TRBV5-4; D may be TRBD1 (5 bases). The CDR3 extends over 16 amino acids. V lost 0 bases, J lost 5 bases, and 17 bases lay in between. The germline V gene has CDR1 SGHNT and CDR2 YYREEE (reference sequence). Here the CDR3 DNA reads TGTGCCAGCAGCTTGGGGCACAGCAGGGCGAGTACTGAAGCTTTCTTT. Translating it yields CASSLGHSRASTEAFF.

This clonotype was seen many times. The chain employs TRBV6-2 or TRBV6-3 and TRBJ2-5; maybe TRBD2 (5 bases). This CDR3 is 18 amino acids long. Looked up from germline, CDR1 is MNHEY and CDR2 is SVGEGT. Trimming removed 4 bases at V and 2 bases at J, with 23 bases between. CDR3 amino acids: CASSSLKRPSKGQETQYF. Written as DNA, the CDR3 is TGTGCCAGCAGTTCTTTAAAGCGGCCCAGTAAGGGACAAGAGACCCAGTACTTC.

This clonotype has ten or more counts. The chain carries TRBV3-1 and TRBJ1-2, with D possibly being TRBD1 (5 bases). The V and J ends lost 4 bases and 8 bases respectively, with 14 bases between them. Germline V gives CDR1 LGHDT, CDR2 YNNKEL (reference sequence). This CDR3 has 13 amino acids. CDR3 DNA: TGTGCCAGCAGCCGGACTATATGGGGCGGCTACACCTTC. It translates to CASSRTIWGGYTF.

The rearrangement links TRBV9 to TRBJ2-3, with TRBD2 matching 11 bases. The CDR3 loop spans 16 amino acids. In germline, CDR1 is SGDLS, CDR2 YYNGEE. The J segment lost 3 bases and the V segment lost 4 bases, leaving 7 bases of the junction unmatched. For the CDR3, the DNA is TGTGCCAGCAGCCCCGGGACTAGCGGAAAAACAGATACGCAGTATTTT. This gives the protein CASSPGTSGKTDTQYF.

The chain combines TRBV4-1 with TRBJ2-5; D is undetermined. This CDR3 comprises 15 residues. V was cut by 0 bases and J by 2 bases, with 10 bases left in between. Germline V gene sequence: CDR1 MGHRA, CDR2 YSYEKL. CDR3 in amino acids: CASSQDPNSQETQYF. As DNA, the CDR3 is TGCGCCAGCAGCCAAGATCCCAACAGTCAAGAGACCCAGTACTTC.

This rearrangement joins TRBV5-1 to TRBJ1-1; D may be TRBD1 (5 bases). CDR1 SGHRS and CDR2 YFSETQ come from the germline V gene. V shed 4 bases and J shed 3 bases, with 13 bases lying between them. CDR3 length: 14 amino acids. The CDR3 region has the DNA TGCGCCAGCAGCGCGGACACCAAATACACTGAAGCTTTCTTT. Its protein is CASSADTKYTEAFF.

The V and J genes are TRBV9 and TRBJ1-4; D may be TRBD1 (6 bases). CDR3 length equals 14 residues. Germline V gene data show CDR1 as SGDLS and CDR2 as YYNGEE. V dropped 2 bases and J dropped 7 bases, with 12 bases sitting between them. CDR3 sequence (DNA): TGTGCCAGCAGCGTCGCAGGGGCAAGTGAAAAACTGTTTTTT. It specifies CASSVAGASEKLFF.

There are a few counts of this clonotype. The gene calls are TRBV6-2 or TRBV6-3 and TRBJ2-1; D call uncertain. The CDR3 is made up of 13 amino acids. From germline, CDR1 is MNHEY and CDR2 SVGEGT. The V end lost 7 bases, the J end lost 2 bases, and 9 bases lay between the germline ends. For the CDR3, the DNA is TGTGCCAGCAAAGGAACAACCTACAATGAGCAGTTCTTC. Its protein is CASKGTTYNEQFF.

The V call is TRBV5-1, the J call TRBJ2-5, with 8 bases identical to TRBD2. Germline V gene data show CDR1 as SGHRS and CDR2 as YFSETQ. The length of the CDR3 is 15 residues. Trimming at V came to 2 bases and at J to 2 bases, leaving 5 bases not matched to a gene. The CDR3 sequence: CASSLMAGGQETQYF. The CDR3 nucleotides read TGCGCCAGCAGCTTAATGGCGGGAGGACAAGAGACCCAGTACTTC.

This clonotype was observed a handful of times. The genes are TRBV9 and TRBJ2-1; 7 bases map to TRBD2. Trimming at V came to 4 bases and at J to 7 bases, leaving 11 bases not matched to a gene. This CDR3 has 15 amino acids. Germline CDR1 and CDR2: SGDLS and YYNGEE. The DNA for the CDR3 is TGTGCCAGCAGCCAAGGGGAGGGGTTTATGAATGAGCAGTTCTTC. This gives the protein CASSQGEGFMNEQFF. Together with reference TRBV9 and TRBJ2-1, the CDR3 gives the full variable domain: DSGVTQTPKHLITATGQRVTLRCSPRSGDLSVYWYQQSLDQGLQFLIQYYNGEERAKGNILERFSAQQFPDLHSELNLSSLELGDSALYFCASSQGEGFMNEQFFGPGTRLTVL.

This clonotype was counted many times. The chain employs TRBV20-1 and TRBJ2-2; D not certain. The CDR3 is made up of 15 amino acids. CDR1 is DFQATT and CDR2 is SNEGSKA in the germline V gene (reference sequence). The V end was cut by 0 bases, the J end by 1 base, with 9 bases between. CDR3 DNA: TGCAGTGCTAGAGACCTACAAGGGAACACCGGGGAGCTGTTTTTT. Residues: CSARDLQGNTGELFF.

This clonotype came up a few times. V is TRBV20-1 and J is TRBJ1-4; D unresolved. This CDR3 is 14 amino acids long. The germline CDR1 and CDR2 sequences are DFQATT and SNEGSKA (reference sequence). V shed 1 base and J shed 2 bases, with 8 bases lying between them. CDR3 residues: CSARVRATNEKLFF. CDR3 coding DNA: TGCAGTGCTAGAGTCCGGGCCACTAATGAAAAACTGTTTTTT.

This clonotype was picked up many times. The chain joins TRBV30 to TRBJ2-7, with 7 nucleotides matching TRBD2. V lost 3 bases to trimming and J lost 2 bases; unmatched junction nucleotides: 7. Per germline, CDR1 GTSNPN and CDR2 SVGIG (reference sequence). This CDR3 region has 14 residues. The CDR3 DNA sequence: TGTGCCTGGAGCAGGGTAGGGAGGGCCTACGAGCAGTACTTC. Translating it yields CAWSRVGRAYEQYF.

In its sample, this clonotype was seen many times. The rearrangement joins TRBV5-1 to TRBJ2-5; D is unclear. Per germline, CDR1 SGHRS and CDR2 YFSETQ. The CDR3 loop spans 15 amino acids. V was pared by 4 bases and J by 0 bases, with 13 bases between. The CDR3 here is CASSPGGQHQETQYF. For the CDR3, the DNA is TGCGCCAGCAGCCCTGGCGGCCAGCACCAAGAGACCCAGTACTTC.

This clonotype was detected ten times or more. The gene calls are TRBV27 and TRBJ2-1, with TRBD2 identical over 10 bases. CDR1 and CDR2 (germline): MNHEY, SMNVEV (reference sequence). The CDR3 runs to 16 residues. V shed 1 base, J shed 6 bases, and the junction held 6 bases outside the gene matches. The CDR3 region has the DNA TGTGCCAGCAGTTTATTAGTAGCGGGGGGTTCCAATGAGCAGTTCTTC. Translated, it gives CASSLLVAGGSNEQFF.

This clonotype was observed many times. The gene calls are TRBV20-1 and TRBJ2-7; D gene unclear. The CDR3 runs 15 residues. In germline, CDR1 is DFQATT, CDR2 SNEGSKA (reference sequence). The V gene lost 0 bases and the J gene lost 0 bases, with 12 bases spanning the gap. The CDR3 DNA is TGCAGTGCTAGAGATCTCGAGGCCGTCTCCTACGAGCAGTACTTC. Its translation is CSARDLEAVSYEQYF.

This clonotype has ten or more counts. The CDR3 loop is CASSPHSGGYEQYF. In DNA form, the CDR3 reads TGTGCCAGCAGCCCCCATAGCGGGGGCTACGAGCAGTACTTC. The chain combines TRBV7-8 with TRBJ2-7, with 9 bases fitting TRBD2. Per the germline V gene, CDR1 is SGHVS and CDR2 is FQNEAQ. This CDR3 comprises 14 residues. J lost 3 bases, V lost 5 bases, and 5 bases had no gene match.

Many counts were recorded for this clonotype. The genes are TRBV12-3 or TRBV12-4 and TRBJ2-7; 10 bases match TRBD2. The CDR3 is made up of 15 amino acids. With V trimmed by 7 bases and J by 5 bases, 11 bases remained unmatched. CDR3 in DNA: TGTGCCAGCACCCAAACTAGCGGGATTACCCACGAGCAGTACTTC. It codes for CASTQTSGITHEQYF.

This clonotype was detected ten times or more. The J gene is TRBJ2-1, the V gene TRBV7-3; perhaps D is TRBD1 or TRBD2 (7 bases each). Trimming took off 5 bases at V and 11 bases at J, with 16 bases between the two ends. This CDR3 is built from 13 residues. Per germline, CDR1 SGHTA and CDR2 FQGTGA. CDR3: CASSQGGGLKQFF. CDR3 nucleotides: TGTGCCAGCAGCCAGGGGGGGGGACTAAAGCAGTTCTTC. Combining the CDR3 with reference TRBV7-3 and TRBJ2-1 gives the whole variable domain GAGVSQTPSNKVTEKGKYVELRCDPISGHTALYWYRQSLGQGPEFLIYFQGTGAADDSGLPNDRFFAVRPEGSVSTLKIQRTERGDSAVYLCASSQGGGLKQFFGPGTRLTVL.

This clonotype was counted many times. This sequence joins TRBV18 and TRBJ1-4; no definite D call. V gave up 0 bases and J gave up 0 bases, with 8 bases separating them. CDR1 and CDR2 (germline): KGHSH, LQKENI. This CDR3 contains 16 residues. The CDR3 region has the DNA TGTGCCAGCTCACCACCATACCCAGCAACTAATGAAAAACTGTTTTTT. It yields the protein CASSPPYPATNEKLFF.